This TCR beta chain was observed in a study of blood T cell repertoires in COVID-19. About the research overall: Sources were T cells, B-cell-depleted T cells, or PBMCs; the material itself was cDNA or gDNA.

V lost 5 bases to trimming and J lost 8 bases, with 11 bases between them. This CDR3 contains 12 residues. Germline CDR1 reads SGHKS; CDR2 reads YYEKEE (reference sequence). Original handling: For nucleated cells, counts were estimated from reference gene primer amplification. Using immunoSEQ multiplex PCR, the repertoire was profiled, and TCRdb retains in-frame clones only, with some absent. The V and J calls and clone size were taken over from that table, and D and trimming were inferred from the DNA. This table has over 250,000 clones, around 89% appearing once. This receptor was obtained from a man in his fifties or sixties who had recovered from COVID-19. The sequenced sample consisted of peripheral blood. The chain uses TRBV5-5 and TRBJ1-3; D not resolved. The CDR3 region is CASSHNEDTIYF. As DNA, the CDR3 is TGTGCCAGCAGTCACAATGAGGACACCATATATTTT.